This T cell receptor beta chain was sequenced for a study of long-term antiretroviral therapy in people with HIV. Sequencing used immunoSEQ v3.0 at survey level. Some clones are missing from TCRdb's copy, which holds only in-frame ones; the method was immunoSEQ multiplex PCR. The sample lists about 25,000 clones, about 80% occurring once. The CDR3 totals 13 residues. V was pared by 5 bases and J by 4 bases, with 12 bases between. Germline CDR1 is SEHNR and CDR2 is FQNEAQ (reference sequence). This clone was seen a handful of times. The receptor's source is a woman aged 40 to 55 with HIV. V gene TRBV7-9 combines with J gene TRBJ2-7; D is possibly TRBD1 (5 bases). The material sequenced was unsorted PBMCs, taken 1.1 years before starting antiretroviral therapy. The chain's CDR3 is CASSPRGAYEQYF. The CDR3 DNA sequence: TGTGCCAGCAGCCCTAGGGGTGCGTACGAGCAGTACTTC. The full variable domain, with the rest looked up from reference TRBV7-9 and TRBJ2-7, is DTGVSQNPRHKITKRGQNVTFRCDPISEHNRLYWYRQTLGQGPEFLTYFQNEAQLEKSRLLSDRFSAERPKGSFSTLEIQRTEQGDSAMYLCASSPRGAYEQYFGPGTRLTVT.